This T cell receptor beta chain appears in the sequencing data of a study of early T cells in non-severe SARS-CoV-2 infection. Study-wide background: Unsorted whole blood bulk RNA was sequenced, with unpaired chains. Study conclusions and caveats: Database matching using VDJdb favored anti-spike CD8 responses, with private and CD4 specificities left missing.

Unique molecular identifiers were affixed to single, distinct cDNA molecules. TCRdb recomputed calls from the 5' RACE reads with MiXCR, one row per CDR3 protein. Of about 80,000 distinct CDR3 sequences in the sample, around 12% were seen once. A note on this clonotype: Its antigen is unidentified.

The sequences come from whole blood, collected at baseline. The TCR comes from an adult who was a healthcare worker with PCR-confirmed SARS-CoV-2 infection or an uninfected control (not recorded which). The donor label of this sample is uncertain.

The CDR3 region is CACETDYSGNTIYF. CDR3 bases: TGTGCCTGCGAGACTGATTACTCTGGAAACACCATATATTTT. The gene calls are TRBV30 and TRBJ1-3; no clear D. CDR1 is GTSNPN, CDR2 SVGIG, per germline (reference sequence). The CDR3 is 14 amino acids. V dropped 6 bases and J dropped 0 bases, with 12 bases sitting between them. The full variable domain, with the rest looked up from reference TRBV30 and TRBJ1-3, is SQTIHQWPATLVQPVGSPLSLECTVEGTSNPNLYWYRQAAGRGLQLLFYSVGIGQISSEVPQNLSASRPQDRQFILSSKKLLLSDSGFYLCACETDYSGNTIYFGEGSWLTVV.